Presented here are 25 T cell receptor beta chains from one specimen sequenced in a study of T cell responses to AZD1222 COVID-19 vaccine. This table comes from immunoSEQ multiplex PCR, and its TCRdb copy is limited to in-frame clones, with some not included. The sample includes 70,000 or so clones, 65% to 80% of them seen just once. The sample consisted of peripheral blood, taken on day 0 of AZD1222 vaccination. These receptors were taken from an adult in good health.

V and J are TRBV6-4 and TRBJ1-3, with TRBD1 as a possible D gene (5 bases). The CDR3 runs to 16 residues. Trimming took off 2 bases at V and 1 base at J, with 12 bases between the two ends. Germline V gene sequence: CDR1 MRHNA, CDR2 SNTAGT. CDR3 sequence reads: CASSDGGGRSGNTIYF. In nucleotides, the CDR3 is TGTGCCAGCAGTGACGGGGGAGGTCGTTCTGGAAACACCATATATTTT.

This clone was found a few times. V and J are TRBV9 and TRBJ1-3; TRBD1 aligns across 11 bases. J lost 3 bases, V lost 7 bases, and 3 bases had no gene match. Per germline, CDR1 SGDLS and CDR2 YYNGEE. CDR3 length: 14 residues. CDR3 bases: TGTGCCAGCGGGACAGGGGGGTTTGGAAACACCATATATTTT. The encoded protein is CASGTGGFGNTIYF.

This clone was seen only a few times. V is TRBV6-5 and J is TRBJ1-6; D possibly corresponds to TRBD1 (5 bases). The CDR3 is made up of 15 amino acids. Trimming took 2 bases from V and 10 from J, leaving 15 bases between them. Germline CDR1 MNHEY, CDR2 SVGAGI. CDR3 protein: CASSYPREGNSPLHF. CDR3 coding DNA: TGTGCCAGCAGTTACCCGAGGGAGGGGAACTCACCCCTCCACTTT.

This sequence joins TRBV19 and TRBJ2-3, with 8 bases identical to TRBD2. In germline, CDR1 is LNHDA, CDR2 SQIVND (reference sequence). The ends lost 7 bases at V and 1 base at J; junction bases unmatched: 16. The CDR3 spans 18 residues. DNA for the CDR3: TGTGCCAGTAACCCAGCGGGGGCCTCACTTTCGGGCACAGATACGCAGTATTTT. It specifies CASNPAGASLSGTDTQYF.

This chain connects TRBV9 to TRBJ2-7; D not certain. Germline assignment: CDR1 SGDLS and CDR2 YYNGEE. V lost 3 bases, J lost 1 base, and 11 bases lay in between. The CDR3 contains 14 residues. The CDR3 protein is CASSGSLGSYEQYF. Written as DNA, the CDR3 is TGTGCCAGCAGCGGGAGCCTGGGGTCCTACGAGCAGTACTTC.

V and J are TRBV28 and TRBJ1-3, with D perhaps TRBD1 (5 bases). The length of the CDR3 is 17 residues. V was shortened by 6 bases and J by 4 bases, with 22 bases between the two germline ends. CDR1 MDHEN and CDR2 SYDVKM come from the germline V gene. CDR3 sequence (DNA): TGTGCCAGCAGCCCTCCCCGGGGCAGGGAGAGGGGAAACACCATATATTTT. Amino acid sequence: CASSPPRGRERGNTIYF.

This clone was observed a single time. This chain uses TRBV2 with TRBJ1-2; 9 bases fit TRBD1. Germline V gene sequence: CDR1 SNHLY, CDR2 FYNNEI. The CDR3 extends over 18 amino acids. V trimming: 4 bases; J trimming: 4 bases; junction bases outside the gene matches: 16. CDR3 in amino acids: CASSGEGTGWVLSYGYTF. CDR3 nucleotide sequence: TGTGCCAGCAGTGGAGAGGGGACAGGGTGGGTTTTGAGCTATGGCTACACCTTC.

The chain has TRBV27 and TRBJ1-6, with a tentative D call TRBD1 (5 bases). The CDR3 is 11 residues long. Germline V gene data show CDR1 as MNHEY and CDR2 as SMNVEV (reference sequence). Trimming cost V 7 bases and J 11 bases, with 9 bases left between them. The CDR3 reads CASTDSPPLHF. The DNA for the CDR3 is TGTGCCAGCACTGACAGCCCACCCCTCCACTTT.

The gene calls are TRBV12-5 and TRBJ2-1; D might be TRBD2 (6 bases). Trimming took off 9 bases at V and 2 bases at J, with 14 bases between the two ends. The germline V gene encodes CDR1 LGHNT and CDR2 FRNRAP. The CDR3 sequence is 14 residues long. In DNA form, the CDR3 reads TGTGCTAGCAAACTAGCAGCTACCTACAATGAGCAGTTCTTC. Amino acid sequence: CASKLAATYNEQFF.

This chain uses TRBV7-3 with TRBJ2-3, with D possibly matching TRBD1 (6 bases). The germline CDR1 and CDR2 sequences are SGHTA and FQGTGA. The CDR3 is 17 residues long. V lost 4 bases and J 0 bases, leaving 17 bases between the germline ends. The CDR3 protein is CASSSTGMGASTDTQYF. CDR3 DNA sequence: TGTGCCAGCAGCTCCACAGGGATGGGCGCTAGCACAGATACGCAGTATTTT.

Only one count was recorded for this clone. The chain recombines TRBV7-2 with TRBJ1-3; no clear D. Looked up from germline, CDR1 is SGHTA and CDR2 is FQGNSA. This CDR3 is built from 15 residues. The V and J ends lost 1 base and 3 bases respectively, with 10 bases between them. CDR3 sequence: CASSLVWTVGNTIYF. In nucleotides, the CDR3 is TGTGCCAGCAGCTTAGTTTGGACGGTTGGAAACACCATATATTTT.

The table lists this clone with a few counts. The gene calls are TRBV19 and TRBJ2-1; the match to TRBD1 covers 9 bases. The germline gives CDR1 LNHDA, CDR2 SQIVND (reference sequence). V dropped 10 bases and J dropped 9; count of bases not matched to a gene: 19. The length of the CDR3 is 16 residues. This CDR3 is CATSLWGTGYIPEQFF. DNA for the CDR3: TGTGCCACCTCCCTATGGGGGACAGGGTACATCCCTGAGCAGTTCTTC.

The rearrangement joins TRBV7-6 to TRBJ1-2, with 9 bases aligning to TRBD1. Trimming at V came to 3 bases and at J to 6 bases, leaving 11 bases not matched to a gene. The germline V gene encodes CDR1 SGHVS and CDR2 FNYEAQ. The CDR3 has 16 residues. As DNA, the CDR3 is TGTGCCAGCAGCTTGTCCCCGGGACAGGGCTCCAATGGCTACACCTTC. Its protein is CASSLSPGQGSNGYTF.

Here the CDR3 reads CASSLSTYNSPLHF. CDR3 nucleotide sequence: TGTGCCAGCAGCCTTAGTACTTATAATTCACCCCTCCACTTT. This chain joins TRBV7-8 and TRBJ1-6; D remains ambiguous. CDR3 size: 14 residues. Germline V gene lookup returns CDR1 SGHVS and CDR2 FQNEAQ. The V gene lost 5 bases and the J gene lost 4 bases, with 9 bases spanning the gap.

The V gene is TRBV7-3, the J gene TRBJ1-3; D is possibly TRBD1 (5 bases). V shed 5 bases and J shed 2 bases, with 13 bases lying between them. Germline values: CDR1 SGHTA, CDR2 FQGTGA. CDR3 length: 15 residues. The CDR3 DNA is TGTGCCAGCAGCGACAGCAGGGCTCCTGGAAACACCATATATTTT. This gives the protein CASSDSRAPGNTIYF.

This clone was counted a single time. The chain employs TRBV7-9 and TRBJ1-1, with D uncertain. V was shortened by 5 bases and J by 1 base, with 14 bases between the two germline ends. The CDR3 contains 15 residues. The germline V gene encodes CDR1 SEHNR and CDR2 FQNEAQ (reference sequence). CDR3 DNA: TGTGCCAGCAGCCCCCGTACCACGGGGAACACTGAAGCTTTCTTT. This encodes CASSPRTTGNTEAFF.

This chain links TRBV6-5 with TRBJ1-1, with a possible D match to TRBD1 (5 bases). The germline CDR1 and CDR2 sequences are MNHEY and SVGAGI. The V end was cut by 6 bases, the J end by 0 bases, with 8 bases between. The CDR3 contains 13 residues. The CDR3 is CASSGQVNTEAFF. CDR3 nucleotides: TGTGCCAGCAGCGGACAAGTGAACACTGAAGCTTTCTTT.

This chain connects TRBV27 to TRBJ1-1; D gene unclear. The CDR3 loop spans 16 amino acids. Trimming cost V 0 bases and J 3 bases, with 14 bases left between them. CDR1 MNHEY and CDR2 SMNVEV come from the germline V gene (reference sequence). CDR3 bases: TGTGCCAGCAGTTTATCCCCCGCTCCCGAAGACACTGAAGCTTTCTTT. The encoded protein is CASSLSPAPEDTEAFF.

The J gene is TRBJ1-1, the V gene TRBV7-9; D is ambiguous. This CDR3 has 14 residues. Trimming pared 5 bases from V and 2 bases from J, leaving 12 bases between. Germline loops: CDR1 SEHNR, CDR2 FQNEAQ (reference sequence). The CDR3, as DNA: TGTGCCAGCAGCCCCGCCCAAGGAAACACTGAAGCTTTCTTT. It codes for CASSPAQGNTEAFF. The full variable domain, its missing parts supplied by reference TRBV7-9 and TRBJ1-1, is DTGVSQNPRHKITKRGQNVTFRCDPISEHNRLYWYRQTLGQGPEFLTYFQNEAQLEKSRLLSDRFSAERPKGSFSTLEIQRTEQGDSAMYLCASSPAQGNTEAFFGQGTRLTVV.

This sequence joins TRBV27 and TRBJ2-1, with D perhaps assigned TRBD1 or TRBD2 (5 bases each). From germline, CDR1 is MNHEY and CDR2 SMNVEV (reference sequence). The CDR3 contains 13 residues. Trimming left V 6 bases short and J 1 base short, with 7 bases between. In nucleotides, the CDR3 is TGTGCCAGCAGGGGACGGTCCTACAATGAGCAGTTCTTC. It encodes CASRGRSYNEQFF.

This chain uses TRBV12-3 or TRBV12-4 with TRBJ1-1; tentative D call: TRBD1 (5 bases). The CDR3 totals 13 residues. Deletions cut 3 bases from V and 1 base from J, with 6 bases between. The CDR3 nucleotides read TGTGCCAGCAGTTTTGGGGGGAACACTGAAGCTTTCTTT. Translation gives CASSFGGNTEAFF.

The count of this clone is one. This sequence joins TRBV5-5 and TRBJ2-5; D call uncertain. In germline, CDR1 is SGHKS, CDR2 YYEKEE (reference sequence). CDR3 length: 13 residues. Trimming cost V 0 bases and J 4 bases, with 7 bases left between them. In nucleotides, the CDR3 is TGTGCCAGCAGCTTGGCTGGGGTAGAGACCCAGTACTTC. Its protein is CASSLAGVETQYF.

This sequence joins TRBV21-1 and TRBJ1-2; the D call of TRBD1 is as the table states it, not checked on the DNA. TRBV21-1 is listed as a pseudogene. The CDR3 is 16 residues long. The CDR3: CASSKEGAEANYGYTF. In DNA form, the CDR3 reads TGTGCCAGCAGCAAAGAAGGGGCAGAAGCTAACTATGGCTACACCTTC.

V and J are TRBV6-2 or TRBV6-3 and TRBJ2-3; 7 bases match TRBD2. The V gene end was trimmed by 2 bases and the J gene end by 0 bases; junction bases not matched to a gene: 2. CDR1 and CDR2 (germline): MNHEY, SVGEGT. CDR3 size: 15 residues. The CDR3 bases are TGTGCCAGCAGTTACGGCGGGGGTAGCACAGATACGCAGTATTTT. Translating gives CASSYGGGSTDTQYF.

Here the CDR3 reads CASSSGVSSYEQYF. The CDR3 coding sequence is TGTGCCAGCAGTTCAGGGGTCAGCTCCTACGAGCAGTACTTC. The gene calls are TRBV6-5 and TRBJ2-7; TRBD1 is a possible D gene (6 bases). Looked up from germline, CDR1 is MNHEY and CDR2 is SVGAGI. The CDR3 runs to 14 residues. Between the trimmed V and J ends, which lost 4 bases and 0 bases, there was a span of 10 bases.